A single sample gave rise to the 27 T cell receptor beta chains below, sequenced in a study of blood T cell repertoires in COVID-19 (dated by TCRdb to about 2020). The library was made by the immunoSEQ multiplex PCR assay. Held by TCRdb, this immuneACCESS table contains in-frame sequences only and omits some clones. Under half of the omission traces to an unresolved V gene where checked; the cause of the rest is unknown. The sample table lists fewer than 250,000 clones, approximately 85% of them with a count of one. The ten largest clones capture approximately 4.5% of the sample. Sequencing was performed on peripheral blood. These receptors were obtained from a woman aged 70-85 years with acute or convalescent COVID-19.

This clone was counted a few times. The chain couples TRBV6-6 to TRBJ2-7; no definite D call. Between the trimmed V and J ends, which lost 2 bases and 2 bases, there was a span of 7 bases. The germline V gene has CDR1 MNHNY and CDR2 SVGAGI (reference sequence). This CDR3 is 13 amino acids long. CDR3 coding DNA: TGTGCCAGCAGTTACGTGGGCGCCTACGAGCAGTACTTC. Translated, it gives CASSYVGAYEQYF.

This clone has a handful of counts. The V and J genes are TRBV4-2 and TRBJ2-7; 10 nucleotides line up with TRBD2. CDR1 is LGHNA, CDR2 YNFKEQ, per germline. Trimming cost V 2 bases and J 3 bases; bases outside gene matches: 4. This CDR3 has 15 residues. CDR3 nucleotides: TGTGCCAGCAGCCAACCTAGCGGGGGCTTCTACGAGCAGTACTTC. Translating gives CASSQPSGGFYEQYF.

Here the CDR3 reads CASSQLRAASSTDTQYF. In nucleotides, the CDR3 is TGTGCCAGCAGCCAACTTAGAGCGGCCTCTAGCACAGATACGCAGTATTTT. This sequence joins TRBV3-1 (or the pseudogene TRBV3-2) and TRBJ2-3, with D tentatively TRBD2 (5 bases). From germline, CDR1 is LGHDT and CDR2 YNNKEL (reference sequence). V was trimmed by 2 bases and J by 0 bases, leaving 15 bases between them. CDR3 length: 17 amino acids.

DNA of the CDR3: TGTGCCAGCAGTACAGGGGGCCTAGAGAGTCAGCCCCAGCATTTT. Amino acid sequence: CASSTGGLESQPQHF. The chain couples TRBV2 to TRBJ1-5, with 9 bases matching TRBD1. Germline CDR1 and CDR2: SNHLY and FYNNEI. The J segment lost 6 bases and the V segment lost 5 bases, leaving 8 bases of the junction unmatched. The CDR3 runs 15 residues.

This sequence joins TRBV5-1 and TRBJ2-2, with D possibly matching TRBD1 (6 bases). Germline V gene lookup returns CDR1 SGHRS and CDR2 YFSETQ. Trimming cost V 5 bases and J 4 bases, with 12 bases left between them. This CDR3 is 14 amino acids long. The CDR3 spells CASRPGQITGELFF. The CDR3 nucleotides read TGCGCCAGCAGGCCCGGACAGATCACCGGGGAGCTGTTTTTT. Together with reference TRBV5-1 and TRBJ2-2, the CDR3 gives the full variable domain: KAGVTQTPRYLIKTRGQQVTLSCSPISGHRSVSWYQQTPGQGLQFLFEYFSETQRNKGNFPGRFSGRQFSNSRSEMNVSTLELGDSALYLCASRPGQITGELFFGEGSRLTVL.

This chain joins TRBV9 and TRBJ2-7; no clear D gene. Trimming shortened V by 4 bases and J by 1 base, and 12 bases separated the two germline ends. This CDR3 region has 14 residues. CDR1 SGDLS and CDR2 YYNGEE come from the germline V gene. This CDR3 reads CASSRDTKSYEQYF. CDR3 nucleotide sequence: TGTGCCAGCAGCAGAGACACAAAGTCCTACGAGCAGTACTTC.

The rearrangement uses TRBV11-2 and TRBJ2-1; D is possibly TRBD1 (6 bases). Per the germline V gene, CDR1 is SGHAT and CDR2 is FQNNGV. The CDR3 has 17 residues. V dropped 5 bases and J dropped 0 bases, with 17 bases sitting between them. The CDR3 sequence: CASSTDGTGSSYNEQFF. The CDR3 nucleotides are TGTGCCAGCAGCACAGACGGAACAGGGAGCTCCTACAATGAGCAGTTCTTC.

The V call is TRBV7-2, the J call TRBJ2-3; 9 bases fit TRBD2. V dropped 5 bases and J dropped 7; count of bases not matched to a gene: 10. Germline loops: CDR1 SGHTA, CDR2 FQGNSA. This CDR3 region has 15 residues. The CDR3 region is CASSVRVAGVNTQYF. CDR3 nucleotide sequence: TGTGCCAGCAGCGTCCGGGTAGCGGGGGTAAATACGCAGTATTTT. The full variable domain, rest sourced from reference TRBV7-2 and TRBJ2-3, is GAGVSQSPSNKVTEKGKDVELRCDPISGHTALYWYRQSLGQGLEFLIYFQGNSAPDKSGLPSDRFSAERTGGSVSTLTIQRTQQEDSAVYLCASSVRVAGVNTQYFGPGTRLTVL.

The rearrangement links TRBV10-3 to TRBJ1-3; D is perhaps TRBD1 (6 bases). Germline CDR1 reads ENHRY; CDR2 reads SYGVKD. Between the trimmed V and J ends, which lost 2 bases and 0 bases, there was a span of 26 bases. This CDR3 region has 21 residues. The CDR3 DNA follows: TGTGCCATCAGTGAGGGTAACCCAGGGGCGCATTTCCTTTTCTCTGGAAACACCATATATTTT. As protein: CAISEGNPGAHFLFSGNTIYF.

This clone was recorded at least ten times. The genes are TRBV7-9 and TRBJ2-1, with TRBD1 matching over 7 bases. Losses at the gene ends were 5 bases for V and 15 bases for J; bases not matched to a gene: 10. The germline V gene has CDR1 SEHNR and CDR2 FQNEAQ (reference sequence). This CDR3 region has 12 residues. The CDR3 region has the DNA TGTGCCAGCAGCCCCCAGGGACAGTTGTTGTTCTTC. It specifies CASSPQGQLLFF. The complete variable domain, with remaining parts taken from reference TRBV7-9 and TRBJ2-1, reads DTGVSQNPRHKITKRGQNVTFRCDPISEHNRLYWYRQTLGQGPEFLTYFQNEAQLEKSRLLSDRFSAERPKGSFSTLEIQRTEQGDSAMYLCASSPQGQLLFFGPGTRLTVL.

The chain has TRBV19 and TRBJ1-5, with D perhaps TRBD1 (5 bases). V lost 6 bases to trimming and J lost 9 bases, with 15 bases between them. The CDR3 length is 13 residues. CDR1 is LNHDA, CDR2 SQIVND, per germline (reference sequence). In DNA, the CDR3 is TGTGCCAGTAGGACAGTTCCGGAGGGGCCCCAGCATTTT. Amino acid sequence: CASRTVPEGPQHF.

This clone was seen repeatedly, ten times or more. The chain has TRBV19 and TRBJ2-1; 7 nucleotides match TRBD2. The CDR3 contains 18 residues. Losses at the gene ends were 6 bases for V and 1 base for J; bases not matched to a gene: 15. The germline V gene encodes CDR1 LNHDA and CDR2 SQIVND (reference sequence). The CDR3 loop is CASSGGSGALDSYNEQFF. The CDR3 coding sequence is TGTGCCAGTAGCGGGGGGAGCGGGGCCCTTGATTCCTACAATGAGCAGTTCTTC.

The V gene is TRBV19, the J gene TRBJ1-4; TRBD1 agrees at 7 bases. This CDR3 region has 15 residues. Losses at the gene ends were 4 bases for V and 4 bases for J; bases not matched to a gene: 6. Germline CDR1 LNHDA, CDR2 SQIVND (reference sequence). The CDR3 bases are TGTGCCAGTAGTACCTGGACAGGAAGTAATGAAAAACTGTTTTTT. It encodes CASSTWTGSNEKLFF. Variable domain in full (rest from reference TRBV19 and TRBJ1-4): DGGITQSPKYLFRKEGQNVTLSCEQNLNHDAMYWYRQDPGQGLRLIYYSQIVNDFQKGDIAEGYSVSREKKESFPLTVTSAQKNPTAFYLCASSTWTGSNEKLFFGSGTQLSVL.

This chain joins TRBV30 and TRBJ2-3; D gene unclear. Trimming pared 0 bases from V and 0 bases from J, leaving 4 bases between. CDR1 and CDR2 from the germline V gene are GTSNPN and SVGIG (reference sequence). The CDR3 contains 13 residues. The CDR3 bases are TGTGCCTGGAGTGTACTCAGCACAGATACGCAGTATTTT. Its protein is CAWSVLSTDTQYF.

This chain joins TRBV6-6 and TRBJ2-1; 11 bases line up with TRBD2. This CDR3 comprises 16 residues. Trimming at V came to 5 bases and at J to 6 bases, leaving 9 bases not matched to a gene. The germline V gene has CDR1 MNHNY and CDR2 SVGAGI (reference sequence). CDR3 DNA: TGTGCCAGCAGTACCAGACTAGCGGGGATATCCAATGAGCAGTTCTTC. This codes for CASSTRLAGISNEQFF.

This chain joins TRBV10-3 and TRBJ2-5, with TRBD2 as a possible D gene (6 bases). Trimming removed 6 bases at V and 4 bases at J, with 12 bases between. The CDR3 is 13 amino acids. From germline, CDR1 is ENHRY and CDR2 SYGVKD. The CDR3 DNA sequence: TGTGCCATCAGGGGGGGTATCGGAGAGACCCAGTACTTC. Translated: CAIRGGIGETQYF.

V and J are TRBV7-2 and TRBJ1-1; no firm D call. CDR1 is SGHTA and CDR2 is FQGNSA in the germline V gene. The V end lost 3 bases, the J end lost 1 base, and 15 bases lay between the germline ends. The CDR3 has 16 amino acids. CDR3 in amino acids: CASSFPLDGSNTEAFF. CDR3 sequence (DNA): TGTGCCAGCAGCTTCCCCCTAGACGGATCGAACACTGAAGCTTTCTTT.

The chain is built from TRBV4-2 and TRBJ2-2; D remains unclear. Trimming stripped 1 base from V and 0 bases from J, with 9 bases between. Per germline, CDR1 LGHNA and CDR2 YNFKEQ. The CDR3 runs 16 residues. CDR3 in amino acids: CASSQVAASNTGELFF. The CDR3 DNA follows: TGTGCCAGCAGCCAAGTGGCGGCTTCGAACACCGGGGAGCTGTTTTTT.

The chain uses TRBV7-2 and TRBJ1-5, with D perhaps TRBD1 (6 bases). The V end lost 1 base, the J end lost 6 bases, and 7 bases lay between the germline ends. Looked up from germline, CDR1 is SGHTA and CDR2 is FQGNSA. The CDR3 is 13 amino acids. CDR3 sequence: CASSLDRVQPQHF. The DNA for the CDR3 is TGTGCCAGCAGCTTAGACAGGGTTCAGCCCCAGCATTTT.

This clone was recorded a few times. The CDR3 sequence: CASSVAVNSPLHF. For the CDR3, the DNA is TGTGCCAGCAGCGTAGCAGTCAATTCACCCCTCCACTTT. The rearrangement joins TRBV9 to TRBJ1-6; D remains ambiguous. The germline V gene has CDR1 SGDLS and CDR2 YYNGEE. V was pared by 0 bases and J by 7 bases, with 5 bases between. There are 13 residues in the CDR3.

The V gene is TRBV5-4, the J gene TRBJ1-1, with D possibly being TRBD1 (6 bases). The V and J ends lost 4 bases and 0 bases respectively, with 13 bases between them. The V gene's germline CDR1 is SGHNT and CDR2 YYREEE (reference sequence). CDR3 size: 15 residues. CDR3 region: CASSIGTGLNTEAFF. As DNA, the CDR3 is TGTGCCAGCAGCATTGGAACAGGGTTGAACACTGAAGCTTTCTTT.

V usage is TRBV20-1 and J usage is TRBJ2-5; TRBD2 aligns across 7 bases. The CDR3 consists of 11 residues. V was clipped by 8 bases and J by 5 bases; unmatched bases: 5. CDR1 and CDR2 from the germline V gene are DFQATT and SNEGSKA (reference sequence). CDR3 in DNA: TGCAGTCAGCGGGGTCTGGAGACCCAGTACTTC. This encodes CSQRGLETQYF.

V and J are TRBV15 and TRBJ1-5; 9 bases line up with TRBD1. Per germline, CDR1 LNHNV and CDR2 YYDKDF (reference sequence). The CDR3 consists of 16 residues. V gave up 5 bases and J gave up 6 bases; unmatched junction bases: 11. The CDR3 DNA sequence: TGTGCCACCAGCCCTCGGAGGACAGGGGTGGTTCAGCCCCAGCATTTT. This gives the protein CATSPRRTGVVQPQHF.

This clone was detected once. The chain combines TRBV19 with TRBJ1-4; 7 positions match TRBD1. CDR3 length: 16 residues. CDR1 and CDR2 from the germline V gene are LNHDA and SQIVND (reference sequence). Trimming took 9 bases from V and 3 from J; bases not matched to a gene: 13. CDR3 in DNA: TGTGCCAGCCGATTGGAGGGGGCGCCGGCTAATGAAAAACTGTTTTTT. Amino acids: CASRLEGAPANEKLFF.

The chain joins TRBV27 to TRBJ1-6; D is uncertain. The CDR3 has 16 residues. The V and J ends lost 4 bases and 10 bases respectively, with 20 bases between them. Per germline, CDR1 MNHEY and CDR2 SMNVEV (reference sequence). Here the CDR3 reads CASSSYKDAGTSPLHF. Written as DNA, the CDR3 is TGTGCCAGCAGTTCCTATAAGGACGCGGGAACATCACCCCTCCACTTT.

The rearrangement uses TRBV5-1 and TRBJ2-5; 7 bases line up with TRBD1. This CDR3 spans 14 amino acids. Germline CDR1 SGHRS, CDR2 YFSETQ. The V segment lost 4 bases and the J segment 4 bases; nucleotides outside the gene matches: 7. The CDR3 is CASSRETGTETQYF. In DNA, the CDR3 is TGCGCCAGCAGCCGCGAGACAGGGACAGAGACCCAGTACTTC.

V usage is TRBV7-6 and J usage is TRBJ1-1; D gene unclear. The germline CDR1 and CDR2 sequences are SGHVS and FNYEAQ. Trimming pared 5 bases from V and 2 bases from J, leaving 12 bases between. The CDR3 loop spans 14 amino acids. CDR3 nucleotide sequence: TGTGCCAGCAGCCAAGACACTGTTAACACTGAAGCTTTCTTT. Translated, it gives CASSQDTVNTEAFF.